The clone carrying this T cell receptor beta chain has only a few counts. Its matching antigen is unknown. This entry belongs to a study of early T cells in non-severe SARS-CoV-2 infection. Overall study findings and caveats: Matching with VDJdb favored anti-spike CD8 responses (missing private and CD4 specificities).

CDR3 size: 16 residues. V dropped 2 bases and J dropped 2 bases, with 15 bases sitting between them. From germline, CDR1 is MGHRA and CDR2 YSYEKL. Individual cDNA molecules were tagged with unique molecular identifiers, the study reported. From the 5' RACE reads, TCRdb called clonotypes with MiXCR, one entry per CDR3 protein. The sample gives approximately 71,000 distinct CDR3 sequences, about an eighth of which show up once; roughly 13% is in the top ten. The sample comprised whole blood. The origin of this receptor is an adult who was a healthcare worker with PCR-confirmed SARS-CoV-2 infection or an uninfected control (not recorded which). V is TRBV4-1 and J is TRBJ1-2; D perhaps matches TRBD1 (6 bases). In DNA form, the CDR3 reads TGCGCCAGCAGCCAACCAACCGACAGGTTAAACTATGGCTACACCTTC. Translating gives CASSQPTDRLNYGYTF.